The 27 T cell receptor beta chains below all came from one sample that was sequenced in a study of cytomegalovirus exposure and HLA in healthy donors. The table came from immunoSEQ multiplex PCR; TCRdb's copy has only in-frame clones and leaves some out. The top ten hold roughly 1.5% of the sample, which has some 190,000 clones, about 84% seen once. The sequenced material came from PBMCs. The receptors originated from a woman aged 18-30 years in good health and CMV-seronegative.

This chain connects TRBV6-5 to TRBJ2-1, with D perhaps matching TRBD2 (5 bases). Germline CDR1 is MNHEY and CDR2 is SVGAGI. The CDR3 spans 13 residues. The V end was cut by 6 bases, the J end by 6 bases, with 12 bases between. CDR3 sequence (DNA): TGTGCCAGCAGAGCCGGGCTAGCCAATGAGCAGTTCTTC. Protein sequence: CASRAGLANEQFF.

The chain couples TRBV4-1 to TRBJ2-3, with 11 bases lining up with TRBD2. The junction had 3 bases not matched to a gene; V was cut back by 1 base and J by 6 bases. The CDR3 extends over 15 amino acids. The V gene's germline CDR1 is MGHRA and CDR2 YSYEKL. CDR3 amino acids: CASSQVGTSGDTQYF. For the CDR3, the DNA is TGCGCCAGCAGCCAAGTGGGGACTAGCGGCGATACGCAGTATTTT.

This clone has only one observation. This CDR3 reads CASSLRQKNQPQHF. The CDR3 nucleotides read TGTGCCAGCAGCTTGCGTCAGAAAAATCAGCCCCAGCATTTT. The chain has TRBV5-8 and TRBJ1-5; D is uncertain. There are 14 residues in the CDR3. The germline CDR1 and CDR2 sequences are SGHTS and YDEGEE. V lost 1 base and J lost 4, with 9 bases in between.

The V gene is TRBV6-6, the J gene TRBJ1-2; 8 positions agree with TRBD1. V was clipped by 2 bases and J by 8 bases; unmatched bases: 13. Germline-derived CDR1 and CDR2 are MNHNY and SVGAGI (reference sequence). This CDR3 has 16 residues. CDR3 bases: TGTGCCAGCAGTTACCTCTTGGGCAGGGGGCAGAAAGGCTACACCTTC. Its translation: CASSYLLGRGQKGYTF.

V and J are TRBV9 and TRBJ1-2; possible D gene TRBD1, 6 bases. Germline CDR1 is SGDLS and CDR2 is YYNGEE. Trimming removed 1 base at V and 5 bases at J, with 6 bases between. The CDR3 contains 12 residues. In DNA, the CDR3 is TGTGCCAGCAGCGTAAGGGGGTATGGCTACACCTTC. This sequence encodes CASSVRGYGYTF.

This chain connects TRBV7-8 to TRBJ2-3, with 10 bases fitting TRBD2. V lost 4 bases, J lost 6 bases, and 1 base stayed unmatched. CDR3 length: 13 residues. The germline gives CDR1 SGHVS, CDR2 FQNEAQ. The CDR3 DNA follows: TGTGCCAGCAGCTGGGGACTAGCGGATACGCAGTATTTT. Translation gives CASSWGLADTQYF.

The table lists this clone with a count of one. The V call is TRBV27, the J call TRBJ2-3; D is undetermined. The CDR3 loop spans 12 amino acids. Per germline, CDR1 MNHEY and CDR2 SMNVEV (reference sequence). CDR3 nucleotides: TGTGCAACACGAGACCCAGGCGATACGCAGTATTTT. Encoded protein: CATRDPGDTQYF.

V is TRBV10-3 and J is TRBJ2-1; 8 bases align to TRBD2. Per the germline V gene, CDR1 is ENHRY and CDR2 is SYGVKD. This CDR3 is 15 amino acids long. V dropped 6 bases and J dropped 3; count of bases not matched to a gene: 7. CDR3 nucleotides: TGTGCCATCAGGACCGGGACTAGTGACTACAATGAGCAGTTCTTC. Its translation: CAIRTGTSDYNEQFF.

The chain employs TRBV19 and TRBJ2-3; TRBD2 matches at 8 bases. Looked up from germline, CDR1 is LNHDA and CDR2 is SQIVND (reference sequence). After removal of 5 bases from V and 0 bases from J, the junction contained 10 bases not matched to a gene. The CDR3 has 17 amino acids. The DNA of the CDR3 is TGTGCCAGTAGTGACTACTATAGCGGGGCTAGCACAGATACGCAGTATTTT. It is translated as CASSDYYSGASTDTQYF.

V and J are TRBV7-6 and TRBJ2-2, with D possibly matching TRBD2 (5 bases). The CDR3 has 16 residues. Trimming pared 5 bases from V and 0 bases from J, leaving 13 bases between. CDR1 and CDR2 (germline): SGHVS, FNYEAQ. The CDR3 loop is CASSLWSGANTGELFF. In DNA form, the CDR3 reads TGTGCCAGCAGCCTATGGAGCGGAGCGAACACCGGGGAGCTGTTTTTT. Based on the CDR3 plus reference TRBV7-6 and TRBJ2-2, the full variable domain is GAGVSQSPRYKVTKRGQDVALRCDPISGHVSLYWYRQALGQGPEFLTYFNYEAQQDKSGLPNDRFSAERPEGSISTLTIQRTEQRDSAMYRCASSLWSGANTGELFFGEGSRLTVL.

This clone was picked up many times. This rearrangement joins TRBV19 to TRBJ1-2; 8 bases map to TRBD1. Germline-derived CDR1 and CDR2 are LNHDA and SQIVND (reference sequence). This CDR3 comprises 15 residues. Trimming at V came to 6 bases and at J to 8 bases, leaving 14 bases not matched to a gene. CDR3 region: CASRDLGQGGKGYTF. As DNA, the CDR3 is TGTGCCAGTAGAGACCTAGGACAGGGAGGAAAGGGCTACACCTTC.

V usage is TRBV7-9 and J usage is TRBJ1-2, with D unresolved. Germline V gene sequence: CDR1 SEHNR, CDR2 FQNEAQ (reference sequence). The CDR3 covers 15 residues. Deletions cut 5 bases from V and 8 bases from J, with 21 bases between. For the CDR3, the DNA is TGTGCCAGCAGCGAAGAGGCCTTTTTGTATCGGGGCTACACCTTC. Translated, it gives CASSEEAFLYRGYTF.

This clone showed up just a few times. The chain links TRBV19 to TRBJ2-1; D is possibly TRBD1 (6 bases). This CDR3 region has 14 residues. The germline gives CDR1 LNHDA, CDR2 SQIVND (reference sequence). V was pared by 6 bases and J by 6 bases, with 15 bases between. As DNA, the CDR3 is TGTGCCAGTAGGCCGGGACACCTTTTCAATGAGCAGTTCTTC. It encodes CASRPGHLFNEQFF.

CDR3 protein: CASSPGGRETQYF. The CDR3 DNA reads as TGTGCCAGCAGTCCAGGGGGTCGGGAGACCCAGTACTTC. The V call is TRBV6-5, the J call TRBJ2-5; the match to TRBD1 covers 7 bases. The CDR3 length is 13 residues. The J segment lost 5 bases and the V segment lost 5 bases, leaving 5 bases of the junction unmatched. Looked up from germline, CDR1 is MNHEY and CDR2 is SVGAGI.

The V call is TRBV6-5, the J call TRBJ1-1; D is ambiguous. V was trimmed by 3 bases and J by 12 bases, leaving 14 bases between them. Germline V CDR1 and CDR2: MNHEY, SVGAGI. The CDR3 loop spans 12 amino acids. CDR3 nucleotide sequence: TGTGCCAGCAGTTATGCCCGAGGAGATCCTTTCTTT. As protein: CASSYARGDPFF.

The chain links TRBV5-4 to TRBJ1-2; a weak D match, TRBD1 (6 bases). The CDR3 length is 16 residues. Germline CDR1 reads SGHNT; CDR2 reads YYREEE (reference sequence). Trimming stripped 4 bases from V and 6 bases from J, with 22 bases between. CDR3 bases: TGTGCCAGCAGCATAGTAGGAGGTGCGGGGGCTCATGGCTACACCTTC. Its protein product is CASSIVGGAGAHGYTF.

This rearrangement joins TRBV9 to TRBJ1-2; 8 bases fit TRBD1. Germline V gene sequence: CDR1 SGDLS, CDR2 YYNGEE. V gave up 4 bases and J gave up 3 bases; unmatched junction bases: 2. This CDR3 has 13 amino acids. CDR3: CASSPGGYYGYTF. Here the CDR3 DNA reads TGTGCCAGCAGCCCAGGGGGCTACTATGGCTACACCTTC.

The rearrangement links TRBV6-4 to TRBJ2-3; 8 bases line up with TRBD2. CDR3 length: 15 residues. Germline-derived CDR1 and CDR2 are MRHNA and SNTAGT. Losses at the gene ends were 3 bases for V and 1 base for J; bases not matched to a gene: 3. CDR3 coding DNA: TGTGCCAGCAGTGAGGCGGGGGGAGGCACAGATACGCAGTATTTT. Translation gives CASSEAGGGTDTQYF.

The CDR3 nucleotides are TGCGCCAGCAGCTTGAGCGCGGGGGATACGGCTTTCTTT. Protein: CASSLSAGDTAFF. The V call is TRBV5-1, the J call TRBJ1-1; tentative D call: TRBD1 (5 bases). Trimming left V 1 base short and J 11 bases short, with 15 bases between. Germline V gene data show CDR1 as SGHRS and CDR2 as YFSETQ. CDR3 length equals 13 residues.

The rearrangement uses TRBV7-2 and TRBJ2-5; possible D gene TRBD2, 6 bases. CDR3 length equals 15 residues. V was shortened by 1 base and J by 5 bases, with 14 bases between the two germline ends. Germline CDR1 SGHTA, CDR2 FQGNSA. CDR3 region: CASSLGTIQSETQYF. CDR3 bases: TGTGCCAGCAGCTTAGGGACTATACAATCGGAGACCCAGTACTTC.

This chain connects TRBV5-5 to TRBJ1-2, with 7 bases aligning to TRBD1. From germline, CDR1 is SGHKS and CDR2 YYEKEE (reference sequence). The CDR3 length is 15 residues. V trimming: 0 bases; J trimming: 2 bases; junction bases outside the gene matches: 4. CDR3: CASSLGQGYNYGYTF. The CDR3 nucleotides read TGTGCCAGCAGCTTGGGACAGGGATACAACTATGGCTACACCTTC.

The chain recombines TRBV7-9 with TRBJ1-5, with D unresolved. Trimming cost V 2 bases and J 2 bases, with 7 bases left between them. Germline V gene sequence: CDR1 SEHNR, CDR2 FQNEAQ (reference sequence). CDR3 size: 14 residues. In DNA, the CDR3 is TGTGCCAGCAGCTTATCTGTCGGCAATCAGCCCCAGCATTTT. It yields the protein CASSLSVGNQPQHF.

The chain couples TRBV18 to TRBJ1-2; TRBD1 matches 8 bases. The CDR3 covers 17 residues. V shed 4 bases and J 6 bases; nucleotides not matched to a gene: 16. CDR1 is KGHSH, CDR2 LQKENI, per germline. The CDR3 DNA reads as TGTGCCAGCTCACAGAGGCCCTACACGGACAGGGTGGATGGCTACACCTTC. Translating gives CASSQRPYTDRVDGYTF.

The rearrangement links TRBV6-1 to TRBJ1-1; D is perhaps TRBD1 (6 bases). V was shortened by 9 bases and J by 0 bases, with 17 bases between the two germline ends. The CDR3 sequence is 15 residues long. Germline CDR1 is MNHNS and CDR2 is SASEGT. The CDR3 DNA reads TGTGCCAGTCCCGGGAGGGGGGCTATGAACACTGAAGCTTTCTTT. Protein: CASPGRGAMNTEAFF.

J is TRBJ1-1 and V is TRBV28; 8 positions match TRBD1. V was clipped by 6 bases and J by 10 bases; unmatched bases: 13. Germline V gene data show CDR1 as MDHEN and CDR2 as SYDVKM. The CDR3 runs 14 residues. The CDR3 reads CASSPGRDRQRAFF. DNA for the CDR3: TGTGCCAGCAGCCCAGGGCGGGACAGGCAGAGAGCTTTCTTT.

In this sample, this clone turned up a few times. CDR3 nucleotides: TGCGCCAGCAGCTGGGGGGGCATCCGAAACAATGAGCAGTTCTTC. It codes for CASSWGGIRNNEQFF. The J gene is TRBJ2-1, the V gene TRBV5-1; D possibly corresponds to TRBD2 (7 bases). CDR1 is SGHRS, CDR2 YFSETQ, per germline. The CDR3 loop spans 15 amino acids. With 3 bases removed from V and 5 bases from J, the gap between germline ends came to 15 bases.

The chain uses TRBV30 and TRBJ2-3; D gene uncertain. Trimming cost V 2 bases and J 0 bases, with 6 bases left between them. Germline CDR1 and CDR2: GTSNPN and SVGIG (reference sequence). The CDR3 sequence is 13 residues long. CDR3 residues: CAWSRRSTDTQYF. CDR3 in DNA: TGTGCCTGGAGTCGGCGGAGCACAGATACGCAGTATTTT.